A selection of T cell receptor beta chains follows, all from one sample in a study of blood T cell repertoires in COVID-19. The data were produced by immunoSEQ multiplex PCR, yet TCRdb's version contains in-frame clones alone and is incomplete. Among 250,000 or so clones listed, 75% to 90% were seen once. The specimen was peripheral blood. The source of these receptors is a young man with COVID-19, enrolled during active disease. Both conserved end residues are trimmed from each CDR3.

j_call	v_call	cdr3_aa
TRBJ2-7	TRBV5-6	ASSSRQGGYEQY
TRBJ1-5	TRBV6-6	ASSTSGTSEPQH
TRBJ2-1	TRBV6-5	ASRLLAGGPYEQF
TRBJ2-2	TRBV2	ASSEEAGAGELF
TRBJ2-1	TRBV4-3	ASSPGLAGTFYNEQF
TRBJ2-2	TRBV3-1/TRBV3-2	ASSQDPGKVTGELF
TRBJ1-1	TRBV5-1	ASSLRGNTEAF
TRBJ1-2	TRBV6-1	ASSELTGPYGYT
TRBJ1-5	TRBV29-1	SVNTPGSGNQPQH
TRBJ2-5	TRBV24-1	ATSDQPPGLQETQY
TRBJ2-1	TRBV5-4	ASSTDRGYEQF
TRBJ1-1	TRBV28	ASSSNTGATSTEAF
TRBJ2-2	TRBV18	ASSPAQNTGELF
TRBJ1-5	TRBV2	ASSEESYQPQH
TRBJ2-3	TRBV19	ASSRTSGGSTDTQY
TRBJ1-1	TRBV7-8	ASSLGQPEAF
TRBJ2-4	TRBV27	ASSLQGAQSDIQY
TRBJ1-1	TRBV5-6	ASSSDRGSKLDKAF
TRBJ2-2	TRBV19	ASVALNTGELF
TRBJ1-1	TRBV7-3	ASSPPHGAENTEAF
TRBJ2-2	TRBV14	ASSRQSGELF
TRBJ1-2	TRBV29-1	SVESAGAGYGYT
TRBJ2-1	TRBV19	ASSRRLAYNEQF
TRBJ1-3	TRBV5-5	ASSQGVRSSGNTIY
TRBJ1-5	TRBV5-4	ASSPDRGENQPQH
TRBJ1-1	TRBV7-2	ASSLGTGGVDAF
TRBJ1-6	TRBV7-9	ASSLGQGANSPLH
TRBJ1-1	TRBV11-2	ASSSLANTEAF
TRBJ2-7	TRBV5-4	ASSYQEGVGREQY
TRBJ1-6	TRBV6-5	ASSTVNSPLH
TRBJ2-3	TRBV21-1	ASSKTSGGPSTDTQY
TRBJ2-3	TRBV5-1	ASSLGGLAGPTDTQY
TRBJ1-1	TRBV7-9	ASSFRDRGNGVTEAF
TRBJ2-7	TRBV9	ASSPNLAGGHEQY
TRBJ2-2	TRBV7-3	ASSISGGPSTGELF
TRBJ1-1	TRBV7-9	ASSFGTALHTEAF
TRBJ1-2	TRBV4-3	ASSHREIANYGYT
TRBJ1-5	TRBV28	ASSLLRQPQH
TRBJ1-5	TRBV6-5	ASSYGGANNQPQH
TRBJ1-3	TRBV7-2	ASSSGAGDPGNTIY
TRBJ1-4	TRBV2	ATRPTTGKLF
TRBJ2-3	TRBV27	ASSPHPGSGGHRSSTDTQY
TRBJ1-3	TRBV7-9	ASRVTGSGNTIY
TRBJ1-1	TRBV18	ASSRTGGGSTEAF
TRBJ1-1	TRBV7-3	ASSLTGPNTEAF